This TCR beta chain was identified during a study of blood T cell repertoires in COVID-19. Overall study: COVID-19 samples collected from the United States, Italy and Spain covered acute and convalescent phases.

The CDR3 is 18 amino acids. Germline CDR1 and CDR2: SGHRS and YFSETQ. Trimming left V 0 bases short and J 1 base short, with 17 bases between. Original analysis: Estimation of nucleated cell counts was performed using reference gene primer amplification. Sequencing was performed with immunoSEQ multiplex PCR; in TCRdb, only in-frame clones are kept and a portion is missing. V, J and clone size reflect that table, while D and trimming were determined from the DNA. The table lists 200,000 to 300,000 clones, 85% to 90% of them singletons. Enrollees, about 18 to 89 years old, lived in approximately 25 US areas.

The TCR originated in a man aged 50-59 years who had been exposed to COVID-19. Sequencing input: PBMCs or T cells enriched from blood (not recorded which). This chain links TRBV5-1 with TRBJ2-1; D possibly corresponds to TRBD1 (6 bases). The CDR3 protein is CASSLDRGGSGSYNEQFF. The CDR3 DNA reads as TGCGCCAGCAGCTTGGACAGAGGGGGTTCGGGGTCCTACAATGAGCAGTTCTTC.